This T cell receptor (beta chain) is drawn from a study of cytomegalovirus exposure and HLA in healthy donors. Overall study results and limits: Reports indicated that the classifier achieved high specificity and sensitivity in diagnosing cytomegalovirus status. Later analysis placed DRB1 highest and HLA-C lowest in TCR association rates, which differed by HLA locus. A few CMV-associated chains were confirmed in vitro to be specific for CMV antigens.

The PCR was carried out with 60 Vbeta primers and 13 Jbeta primers. Profiled with immunoSEQ multiplex PCR; TCRdb holds only in-frame clones, not every one. The sample holds about 200,000 clones, 65% to 80% seen once. A remark on this clone: Its antigen is undetermined.

The sample consisted of PBMCs. The clonotype was recovered from a man in his forties or fifties in good health and CMV-seronegative.

CDR3 residues: CASSHPRGQLHQPQHF. CDR3 nucleotides: TGTGCCAGCAGCCACCCCCGGGGACAGCTACATCAGCCCCAGCATTTT. The rearrangement joins TRBV4-2 to TRBJ1-5, with TRBD1 matching 7 bases. The J segment lost 5 bases and the V segment lost 3 bases, leaving 10 bases of the junction unmatched. The CDR3 contains 16 residues. Germline CDR1 is LGHNA and CDR2 is YNFKEQ.